Shown below are 23 T cell receptor beta chains from a single sample sequenced in a study of Graves' ophthalmopathy and Graves' hyperthyroidism. For repertoire sequencing, the TCR beta CDR3 regions were amplified from RNA transcripts. First-round RT-PCR with HTBI primers preceded a second-round multiplex PCR. TCRdb itself ran the multiplex PCR reads through MiXCR, one entry per CDR3 protein. The sample consists of roughly 700,000 distinct CDR3 sequences, roughly two fifths of them appearing once. Sequencing input: peripheral blood. The source is an adult man with Graves' ophthalmopathy.

This clonotype was seen repeatedly, ten times or more. In DNA form, the CDR3 reads TGTGCCATCAGGACGGGACAGGGCTCTGAAGCTTTCTTT. Translation gives CAIRTGQGSEAFF. The gene calls are TRBV10-3 and TRBJ1-1; TRBD1 aligns across 9 bases. Trimming took 6 bases from V and 6 from J; bases not matched to a gene: 5. Germline CDR1 and CDR2: ENHRY and SYGVKD. The length of the CDR3 is 13 residues.

The chain has TRBV12-3 or TRBV12-4 and TRBJ2-5; 9 nucleotides match TRBD2. The CDR3 covers 17 residues. J gave up 5 bases and V 4 bases, and 14 bases lay outside the gene matches. The CDR3 region has the DNA TGTGCCAGCAGTTCGACCTGGTCCAGCGGGAGGCTCGAGACCCAGTACTTC. Its translation: CASSSTWSSGRLETQYF.

This clonotype was counted only a few times. V and J are TRBV5-5 and TRBJ1-5; no firm D call. Trimming took 4 bases from V and 1 from J, leaving 12 bases between them. CDR1 and CDR2 (germline): SGHKS, YYEKEE (reference sequence). This CDR3 region has 15 residues. The CDR3 loop reads CASSPGDGSNQPQHF. As DNA, the CDR3 is TGTGCCAGCAGCCCAGGTGACGGCAGCAATCAGCCCCAGCATTTT. Using reference TRBV5-5 and TRBJ1-5 for the parts outside the CDR3, the full variable domain is DAGVTQSPTHLIKTRGQQVTLRCSPISGHKSVSWYQQVLGQGPQFIFQYYEKEERGRGNFPDRFSARQFPNYSSELNVNALLLGDSALYLCASSPGDGSNQPQHFGDGTRLSIL.

This clonotype was observed a few times. The chain combines TRBV20-1 with TRBJ2-2; no reliable D call. V was trimmed by 6 bases and J by 2 bases, leaving 10 bases between them. Germline CDR1 reads DFQATT; CDR2 reads SNEGSKA (reference sequence). The CDR3 is 13 residues long. DNA of the CDR3: TGCAGTGCCACCCGTCGAAACACCGGGGAGCTGTTTTTT. Translating gives CSATRRNTGELFF.

This rearrangement joins TRBV2 to TRBJ2-7, with TRBD1 matching 9 bases. V gave up 8 bases and J gave up 0 bases; unmatched junction bases: 8. The CDR3 runs to 15 residues. CDR1 is SNHLY, CDR2 FYNNEI, per germline. The CDR3 sequence: CASGLETGGSYEQYF. The CDR3 DNA reads as TGTGCCAGCGGCTTGGAGACAGGGGGCTCCTACGAGCAGTACTTC. The whole variable domain, filled in from reference TRBV2 and TRBJ2-7, reads EPEVTQTPSHQVTQMGQEVILRCVPISNHLYFYWYRQILGQKVEFLVSFYNNEISEKSEIFDDQFSVERPDGSNFTLKIRSTKLEDSAMYFCASGLETGGSYEQYFGPGTRLTVT.

The V and J genes are TRBV29-1 and TRBJ1-2; TRBD1 is a possible D gene (6 bases). CDR1 is SQVTM and CDR2 is ANQGSEA in the germline V gene. There are 13 residues in the CDR3. V lost 4 bases and J 3 bases, leaving 12 bases between the germline ends. The CDR3 region is CSVGVGADYGYTF. Here the CDR3 DNA reads TGCAGCGTTGGAGTGGGGGCTGACTATGGCTACACCTTC.

This clonotype occurred a few times. A much larger clone differs from this one at a single base, so this may be a read error. The rearrangement links TRBV20-1 to TRBJ2-7; tentative D call: TRBD2 (5 bases). Germline CDR1 DFQATT, CDR2 SNEGSKA (reference sequence). This CDR3 comprises 13 residues. The V and J ends lost 6 bases and 2 bases respectively, with 14 bases between them. CDR3 DNA: TGCAGTGCCACTCGGAACGGGACCTACGAGCAGTACTTC. As protein: CSATRNGTYEQYF.

There are a few counts of this clonotype. The chain carries TRBV7-3 and TRBJ2-2; either TRBD1 or TRBD2 may fit D (5 bases each). The CDR3 contains 16 residues. Trimming stripped 6 bases from V and 6 bases from J, with 20 bases between. Germline V gene lookup returns CDR1 SGHTA and CDR2 FQGTGA. As DNA, the CDR3 is TGTGCCAGCAGTAAATTCGGGACCTCGGAGGCCGGGGAGCTGTTTTTT. Translated, it gives CASSKFGTSEAGELFF.

The chain has TRBV7-9 and TRBJ2-2; no clear D gene. Per the germline V gene, CDR1 is SEHNR and CDR2 is FQNEAQ (reference sequence). V was trimmed by 1 base and J by 3 bases, leaving 9 bases between them. The CDR3 loop spans 15 amino acids. The CDR3, as DNA: TGTGCCAGCAGCTTAGAGGGTAGCTACACCGGGGAGCTGTTTTTT. Amino acid sequence: CASSLEGSYTGELFF.

In its sample, this clonotype was seen a few times. This chain uses TRBV15 with TRBJ2-2, with 10 bases aligning to TRBD1. V lost 8 bases, J lost 5 bases, and 8 bases stayed unmatched. Germline CDR1 reads LNHNV; CDR2 reads YYDKDF (reference sequence). The CDR3 covers 15 residues. The CDR3 loop reads CATDDGQGGTGELFF. The DNA for the CDR3 is TGTGCCACCGACGATGGACAGGGGGGGACCGGGGAGCTGTTTTTT.

The genes are TRBV20-1 and TRBJ1-6, with TRBD1 matching 9 bases. The germline V gene has CDR1 DFQATT and CDR2 SNEGSKA (reference sequence). V was clipped by 7 bases and J by 6 bases; unmatched bases: 7. CDR3 length equals 14 residues. CDR3 sequence: CSVSPDRGNSPLHF. In DNA form, the CDR3 reads TGCAGTGTTTCTCCGGACAGGGGTAATTCACCCCTCCACTTT.

Notes on this clonotype: Germline and junction disagree at one end, which may indicate a read error. J is TRBJ2-5 and V is TRBV7-9; TRBD2 agrees at 13 bases. The CDR3 contains 15 residues. CDR1 is SEHNR and CDR2 is FQNEAQ in the germline V gene (reference sequence). The CDR3 loop is CPSSKGLAGPETQYF. The CDR3 DNA follows: TGTCCCAGCAGCAAGGGACTAGCGGGGCCAGAGACCCAGTACTTC.

The rearrangement joins TRBV11-2 to TRBJ2-5; the D call may be TRBD1 or TRBD2 (5 bases each). This CDR3 contains 24 residues. Deletions cut 1 base from V and 10 bases from J, with 46 bases between. Germline V lookup: CDR1 SGHAT, CDR2 FQNNGV. The CDR3 DNA is TGTGCCAGCAGCTTAGTATACCAAGAGACAGACCTGGCGGGCGCTATCTTGATGCTAAAGATCCAGTACTTC. Translated: CASSLVYQETDLAGAILMLKIQYF. The variable domain in full, with the rest retrieved from reference TRBV11-2 and TRBJ2-5, is EAGVAQSPRYKIIEKRQSVAFWCNPISGHATLYWYQQILGQGPKLLIQFQNNGVVDDSQLPKDRFSAERLKGVDSTLKIQPAKLEDSAVYLCASSLVYQETDLAGAILMLKIQYFGPGTRLLVL.

This clonotype turned up a few times. V and J are TRBV7-8 and TRBJ1-2; a possible D gene is TRBD1 (5 bases). Deletions cut 5 bases from V and 3 bases from J, with 25 bases between. Per germline, CDR1 SGHVS and CDR2 FQNEAQ. There are 18 residues in the CDR3. The CDR3 is CASSEGYDSLSIYYGYTF. The CDR3 coding sequence is TGTGCCAGCAGCGAAGGGTATGACAGCCTCTCGATCTACTATGGCTACACCTTC.

The chain recombines TRBV20-1 with TRBJ1-1, with a weak D call TRBD1 (5 bases). Germline CDR1 is DFQATT and CDR2 is SNEGSKA (reference sequence). V lost 0 bases and J 0 bases, leaving 11 bases between the germline ends. The CDR3 loop spans 15 amino acids. The CDR3 bases are TGCAGTGCTAGAGAGAGGGGACCCTTGAACACTGAAGCTTTCTTT. This gives the protein CSARERGPLNTEAFF.

At least ten counts were recorded for this clonotype. The V call is TRBV7-9, the J call TRBJ2-7; tentatively, D is TRBD1 (6 bases). Germline CDR1 reads SEHNR; CDR2 reads FQNEAQ (reference sequence). The length of the CDR3 is 14 residues. The V gene lost 6 bases and the J gene lost 4 bases, with 16 bases spanning the gap. DNA of the CDR3: TGTGCCAGCAGTTCTAGGACAGACAGTTACGAGCAGTACTTC. This sequence encodes CASSSRTDSYEQYF. Supplemented by reference TRBV7-9 and TRBJ2-7, the full variable domain reads DTGVSQNPRHKITKRGQNVTFRCDPISEHNRLYWYRQTLGQGPEFLTYFQNEAQLEKSRLLSDRFSAERPKGSFSTLEIQRTEQGDSAMYLCASSSRTDSYEQYFGPGTRLTVT.

Worth noting for this clonotype: This may arise from a read error, as a much more abundant clone is one base away. This chain connects TRBV29-1 to TRBJ2-5, with D possibly matching TRBD1 (6 bases). V was pared by 4 bases and J by 4 bases, with 10 bases between. There are 12 residues in the CDR3. Germline V gives CDR1 SQVTM, CDR2 ANQGSEA. CDR3 protein: CSVVSGAETQYF. In nucleotides, the CDR3 is TGCAGCGTTGTTTCAGGGGCAGAGACCCAGTACTTC.

The CDR3 region has the DNA TGCGCCAGCAGCTTTCAAGGGGTAGGGAATGGCTACACCTTC. Translating it yields CASSFQGVGNGYTF. The chain carries TRBV5-1 and TRBJ1-2; D perhaps matches TRBD1 (5 bases). Germline V gene sequence: CDR1 SGHRS, CDR2 YFSETQ. Trimming took 2 bases from V and 6 from J, leaving 14 bases between them. This CDR3 has 14 residues.

In this sample, this clonotype turned up a few times. J is TRBJ2-2 and V is TRBV6-5; D uncertain. In germline, CDR1 is MNHEY, CDR2 SVGAGI. The CDR3 consists of 15 residues. V was pared by 0 bases and J by 2 bases, with 7 bases between. Here the CDR3 reads CASSYSPANTGELFF. The DNA for the CDR3 is TGTGCCAGCAGTTACTCGCCTGCAAACACCGGGGAGCTGTTTTTT.

This sequence joins TRBV5-4 and TRBJ2-5; possible D gene TRBD2, 6 bases. The CDR3 length is 17 residues. V was trimmed by 0 bases and J by 0 bases, leaving 15 bases between them. Germline CDR1 and CDR2: SGHNT and YYREEE (reference sequence). The CDR3 DNA follows: TGTGCCAGCAGCTTGGATTGGGAGGCCAGCAACCAAGAGACCCAGTACTTC. Its protein is CASSLDWEASNQETQYF.

Details on this clonotype: With a much larger clone just one base away, this may be a read error. The rearrangement uses TRBV25-1 and TRBJ2-7; D might be TRBD1 or TRBD2, each matching 5 bases. The CDR3 spans 15 residues. Germline V CDR1 and CDR2: MGHDK, SYGVNS. V lost 3 bases and J 2 bases, leaving 14 bases between the germline ends. CDR3 in DNA: TGTGCCAGCAGTGACTCCGGGACGGAAACCTACGAGCAGTACTTC. It encodes CASSDSGTETYEQYF.

The genes are TRBV9 and TRBJ1-4; 10 bases map to TRBD1. CDR3 length: 16 amino acids. J gave up 8 bases and V 3 bases, and 10 bases lay outside the gene matches. CDR1 is SGDLS and CDR2 is YYNGEE in the germline V gene. For the CDR3, the DNA is TGTGCCAGCAGCGCGTCCGGGACAGGGGTTGGAGAAAAACTGTTTTTT. It codes for CASSASGTGVGEKLFF.

About this clonotype itself: A much larger clone is a single base away; this may be a read error. Written as DNA, the CDR3 is TGTGCCATCAGTTACTCGATGAACACTGAAGCTTTCTTT. As protein: CAISYSMNTEAFF. The V and J genes are TRBV10-3 and TRBJ1-1; D is unclear. Germline CDR1 ENHRY, CDR2 SYGVKD. V was trimmed by 5 bases and J by 0 bases, leaving 7 bases between them. The CDR3 sequence is 13 residues long.